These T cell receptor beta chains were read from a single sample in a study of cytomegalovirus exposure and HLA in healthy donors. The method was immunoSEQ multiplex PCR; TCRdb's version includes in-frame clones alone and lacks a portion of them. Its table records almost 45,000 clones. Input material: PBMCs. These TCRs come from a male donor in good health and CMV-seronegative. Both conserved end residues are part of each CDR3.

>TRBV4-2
CASSQGQQEETQYF
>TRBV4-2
CASSQSLTYEQYF
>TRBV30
CACARTGGGLGEQYF
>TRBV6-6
CASSYSGLSSYEQYF
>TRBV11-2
CASSSVRLPGAMYGYTF
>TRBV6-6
CASRLNEKLFF
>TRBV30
CAWSTGTGVADTQYF
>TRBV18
CASSQSTGDNEQFF
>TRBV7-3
CASSLMGLATYNEQFF
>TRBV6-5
CASRLAGGQETQYF
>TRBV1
CTSSQPWTGSYEQYF
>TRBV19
CASSISGSSTDTQYF
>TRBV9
CASSVVAGHDEQYF
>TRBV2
CASSEEGRGNTEAFF
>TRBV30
CAWSLAGATYEQYF
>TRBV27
CASTIQGTYGYTF
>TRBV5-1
CASSSRTGWPFF
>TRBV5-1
CASSTNTGVVQETQYF
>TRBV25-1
CASSEGTGGIYEQYF
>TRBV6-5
CASSFEAGLAYNEQFF
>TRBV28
CASSFVAGASYEQYF
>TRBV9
CASSVAAQGGNTIYF